This TCR beta chain was sequenced for a study of glioma-infiltrating T cells. Study-wide findings and caveats: Tissue and blood shared very few CDR3 sequences. Non-neoplastic patients had below-expected tissue-blood divergence, while all gliomas exceeded expectation.

This clonotype showed up many times. The antigen remains undetermined. Amplification of TCR alpha and beta CDR3 regions from RNA used iRepertoire nested multiplex PCR. One-step reverse transcription and amplification started from roughly 100-400 ng of tissue mRNA or PBMC total RNA. MiXCR was run by TCRdb on the multiplex PCR reads, yielding one entry per CDR3 protein. The repertoire holds fewer than 250,000 distinct CDR3 sequences, with around 32% as singletons. Germline lookup yields CDR1 DFQATT and CDR2 SNEGSKA (reference sequence). Unmatched junction bases numbered 4, after V lost 2 bases and J lost 4 bases. This CDR3 contains 14 residues.

This sequence was found in a human donor with low-grade glioma or glioblastoma, undergoing nonglioma brain surgery, or in good health (not recorded which). Sequenced material: glioma tissue, nonneoplastic brain tissue, or PBMCs (not recorded which). The chain is built from TRBV20-1 and TRBJ2-3; 9 bases match TRBD2. The CDR3 region is CSARNSGSADTQYF. The DNA for the CDR3 is TGCAGTGCTAGAAATAGCGGGAGCGCAGATACGCAGTATTTT.